This T cell receptor beta chain was identified in a study of control samples from healthy donors and cancer patients. Generated by immunoSEQ multiplex PCR, the TCRdb table keeps only in-frame clones and is missing some. This table has 120,000 or so clones, roughly 84% appearing once. This receptor was obtained from a man aged 18 to 30 in good health. The material sequenced was blood.

Here the CDR3 DNA reads TGTGCCTGGAGTGTATATCCCGGGAGGGCCTTGAACACTGAAGCTTTCTTT. Protein: CAWSVYPGRALNTEAFF. The V call is TRBV30, the J call TRBJ1-1; no firm D call. The CDR3 length is 17 residues. V was clipped by 0 bases and J by 0 bases, with 17 bases between them. Germline V gives CDR1 GTSNPN, CDR2 SVGIG (reference sequence).